These T cell receptor beta chains were read from a single sample in a study of T cells in Graves' hyperthyroidism and ophthalmopathy. Each CDR3 protein is one row after TCRdb ran MiXCR on the multiplex PCR reads. The sample lists about 610,000 distinct CDR3 sequences; roughly 15% were seen once. Sequencing used blood. Receptors originate from a woman aged 40 to 50 with Graves' ophthalmopathy. Both conserved end residues are part of each CDR3. Fields, in order: V gene, J gene, CDR3 protein.

v_gene: TRBV5-6
j_gene: TRBJ2-5
CDR3aa: CVSSRLAGGVQETQYF

v_gene: TRBV6-5
j_gene: TRBJ1-1
CDR3aa: CASIPGRYTEAFF

v_gene: TRBV11-2
j_gene: TRBJ1-1
CDR3aa: CASSLEGPVQAFF

v_gene: TRBV7-3
j_gene: TRBJ1-3
CDR3aa: CASSLRPISGTETGNTIYF

v_gene: TRBV6-2/TRBV6-3
j_gene: TRBJ2-7
CDR3aa: CASSYTGQDYEQYF

v_gene: TRBV2
j_gene: TRBJ1-2
CDR3aa: CASQGQGPYGYTF

v_gene: TRBV12-5
j_gene: TRBJ2-7
CDR3aa: CASGLYLGPLDYEQYF

v_gene: TRBV5-1
j_gene: TRBJ2-3
CDR3aa: CASSLGGTSSGTDTQYF

v_gene: TRBV7-2
j_gene: TRBJ1-5
CDR3aa: CASSFQNNQPQHF

v_gene: TRBV15
j_gene: TRBJ2-5
CDR3aa: CATSRTLTSGRRETQYF

v_gene: TRBV10-3
j_gene: TRBJ2-7
CDR3aa: CAISESGSSYEQYF

v_gene: TRBV7-8
j_gene: TRBJ1-2
CDR3aa: CASSLGADYGYTF

v_gene: TRBV19
j_gene: TRBJ2-7
CDR3aa: CASSILHGRAGYEQYF

v_gene: TRBV29-1
j_gene: TRBJ2-7
CDR3aa: CSVKAGTDYYEQYF

v_gene: TRBV7-2
j_gene: TRBJ1-6
CDR3aa: CASSLLGSPNSPLHF

v_gene: TRBV6-5
j_gene: TRBJ2-7
CDR3aa: CASSYLGASYEQYF

v_gene: TRBV6-5
j_gene: TRBJ2-7
CDR3aa: CASSFGGQGNEQYF